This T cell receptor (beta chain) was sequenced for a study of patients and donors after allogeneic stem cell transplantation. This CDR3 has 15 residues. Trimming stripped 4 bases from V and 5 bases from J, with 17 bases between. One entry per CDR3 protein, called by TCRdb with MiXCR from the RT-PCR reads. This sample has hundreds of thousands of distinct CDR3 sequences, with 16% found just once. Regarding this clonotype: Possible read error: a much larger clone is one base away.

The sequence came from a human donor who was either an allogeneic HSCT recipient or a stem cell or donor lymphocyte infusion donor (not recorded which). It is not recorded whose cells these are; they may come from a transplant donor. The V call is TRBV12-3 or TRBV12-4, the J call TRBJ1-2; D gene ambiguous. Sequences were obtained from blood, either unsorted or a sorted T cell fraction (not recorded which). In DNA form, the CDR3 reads TGTGCCAGCAGTTCACGGACCGGGCATGGGTATGGCTACACCTTC. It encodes CASSSRTGHGYGYTF.